The clone carrying this T cell receptor (beta chain) occurred a few times. Its antigen is not known. This entry comes from a study of T cells in Graves' hyperthyroidism and ophthalmopathy. Researchers amplified the TCR beta CDR3 regions from RNA transcripts. First-round RT-PCR with HTBI primers amplified the TCR CDR3 region. TCRdb redid the calling of the multiplex PCR reads with MiXCR, one entry per CDR3 protein. The sample has about 480,000 distinct CDR3 sequences; 13% to 15% are singletons. General observations from the study: Ophthalmopathy, which appeared later, was predicted by the model a median 6.5 months before onset.

Germline-derived CDR1 and CDR2 are SGHRS and YFSETQ. The length of the CDR3 is 14 residues. With 0 bases removed from V and 3 bases from J, the gap between germline ends came to 6 bases. This clonotype was sampled from a woman younger than 30 with Graves' hyperthyroidism. The sequenced sample consisted of blood. The chain couples TRBV5-1 to TRBJ2-2; D ambiguous. For the CDR3, the DNA is TGCGCCAGCAGCTTGGACCCGGACACCGGGGAGCTGTTTTTT. Protein sequence: CASSLDPDTGELFF.